This entry describes one TCR beta chain. The target antigen is unknown. V gave up 3 bases and J gave up 2 bases, with 11 bases separating them. This CDR3 comprises 15 residues. Germline loops: CDR1 LGHDT, CDR2 YNNKEL (reference sequence). These data are taken from a study of T cell responses to AZD1222 COVID-19 vaccine. Study-wide results and limits: Clonal diversity was possibly underestimated, and white British individuals and females predominated among donors.

Repertoires were generated with immunoSEQ multiplex PCR, while TCRdb's copy carries only in-frame clones and drops some. The table has about 150,000 clones, roughly nine tenths seen once. Pooling covered second doses at about 4 or about 12 weeks. The receptor was derived from an adult who received the AZD1222 COVID-19 vaccine. The specimen comprised peripheral blood, sampled 28 days after the second AZD1222 dose. This rearrangement joins TRBV3-1 (or the pseudogene TRBV3-2) to TRBJ1-5; the D is unclear. CDR3 DNA sequence: TGTGCCAGCAGCCAGGCAGGACCTCGCAATCAGCCCCAGCATTTT. This sequence encodes CASSQAGPRNQPQHF.